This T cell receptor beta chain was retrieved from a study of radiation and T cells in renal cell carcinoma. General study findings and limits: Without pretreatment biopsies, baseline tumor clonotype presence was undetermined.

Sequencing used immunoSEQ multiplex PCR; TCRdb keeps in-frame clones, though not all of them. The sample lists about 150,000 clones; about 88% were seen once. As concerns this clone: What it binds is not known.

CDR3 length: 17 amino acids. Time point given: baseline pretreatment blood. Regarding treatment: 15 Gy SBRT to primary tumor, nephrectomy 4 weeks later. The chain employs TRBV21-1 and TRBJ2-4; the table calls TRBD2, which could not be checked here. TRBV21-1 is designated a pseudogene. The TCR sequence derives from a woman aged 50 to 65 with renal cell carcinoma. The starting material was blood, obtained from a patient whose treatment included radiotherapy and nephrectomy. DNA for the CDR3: TGTGCCAGTTACCAACGACTAGCGGAGCGAGCCAAAAACATTCAGTACTTC. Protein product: CASYQRLAERAKNIQYF.